This TCR beta chain was documented in a study of T-cell memory formation after mild COVID-19. The junction had 2 bases not matched to a gene; V was cut back by 3 bases and J by 4 bases. There are 13 residues in the CDR3. The germline gives CDR1 DFQATT, CDR2 SNEGSKA (reference sequence). After 5'RACE with constant-segment primers, TCR alpha and TCR beta cDNA libraries carrying sample barcodes and UMIs were obtained. TCRdb recomputed calls from the 5' RACE reads with MiXCR, one row per CDR3 protein. This table holds approximately 350,000 distinct CDR3 sequences, roughly 13% found once. General study results and limits: Contracting CD4+ clones sat mainly in CM and EM; CD8+ in EMRA.

The sample holds a few counts of this clonotype. Its target is not known. The clonotype originates from a man younger than 30 who had mild COVID-19 (a few samples of this study predate the infection). Cell type and time point are not known. The chain is built from TRBV20-1 and TRBJ1-2, with 10 nucleotides matching TRBD1. Sequencing input: PBMCs or a T cell subset sorted from them (not recorded which). The DNA of the CDR3 is TGCAGTGCTAGTGGGACAGGGGCCTATGGCTACACCTTC. Translating it yields CSASGTGAYGYTF.